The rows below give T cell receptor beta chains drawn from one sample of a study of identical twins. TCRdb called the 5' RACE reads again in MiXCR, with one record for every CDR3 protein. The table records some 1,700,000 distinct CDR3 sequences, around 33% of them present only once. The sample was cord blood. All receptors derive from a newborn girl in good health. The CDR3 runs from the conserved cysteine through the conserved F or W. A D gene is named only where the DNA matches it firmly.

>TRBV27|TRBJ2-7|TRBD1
CASSPAGTVPYEQYF
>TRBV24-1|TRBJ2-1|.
CATSEGGGDEQFF
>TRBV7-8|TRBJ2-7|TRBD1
CASSLPWTGPYEQYF
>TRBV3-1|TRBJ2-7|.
CASSQGETVIYEQYF
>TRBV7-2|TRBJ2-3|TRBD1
CASSLRRGLPTDTQYF
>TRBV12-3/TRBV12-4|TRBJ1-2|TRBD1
CAEPGQGDYGYTF
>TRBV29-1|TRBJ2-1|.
CSVHRGGNEQFF
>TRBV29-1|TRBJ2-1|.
CSVEGGYDNVNEQFF
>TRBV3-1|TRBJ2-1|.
CASSQGASGIEQFF
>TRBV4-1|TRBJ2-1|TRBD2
CASSQEPPGGGRYYNEQFF
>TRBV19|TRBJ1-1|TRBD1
CASSVGQGRSTEAFF
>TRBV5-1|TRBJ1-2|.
CASSLGDVRHYDYTF
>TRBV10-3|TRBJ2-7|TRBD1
CAINMDRAGEQYF
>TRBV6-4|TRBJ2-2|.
CASSDFTGELFF
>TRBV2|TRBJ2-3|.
CASTEGRTPRWPDTQYF
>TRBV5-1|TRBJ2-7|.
CASSDMAGRSYEQYF
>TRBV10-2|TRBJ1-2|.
CASSVLKAVYGYTF
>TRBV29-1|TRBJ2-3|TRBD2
CSAPGTRSSTDTQYF
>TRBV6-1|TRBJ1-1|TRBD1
CASSEALRRGRNTEAFF
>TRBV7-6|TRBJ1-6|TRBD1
CASSRTGEEGSYNSPLHF
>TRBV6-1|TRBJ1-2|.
CASSVTGVNYGYTF
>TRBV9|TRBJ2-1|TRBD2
CASSPAGGLSYNEQFF
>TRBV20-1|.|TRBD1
CSAIRQGIGYEQYF
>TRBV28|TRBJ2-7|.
CASTSLSQGNEQYF
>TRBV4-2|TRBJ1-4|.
CASSQGSQGNEKLFF
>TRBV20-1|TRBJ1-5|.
CSAGKGGGNQPQHF
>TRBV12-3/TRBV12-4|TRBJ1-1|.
CASSFDITNTEAFF
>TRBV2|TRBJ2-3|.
CASSQWLDTQYF
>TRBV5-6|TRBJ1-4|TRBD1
CASSFRQGVRNEKLFF
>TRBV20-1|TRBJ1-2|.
CSARDMVSGRYGYTF
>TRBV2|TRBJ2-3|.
CASSGTYGDTQYF